The clone carrying this TCR beta chain was seen a few times. The data stem from a study of T cells after yellow fever vaccination. TCRdb used MiXCR to reprocess the 5' RACE reads, holding one entry per CDR3 protein. The table has around 320,000 distinct CDR3 sequences, over 8.5% seen once. The origin of this receptor is a man between 18 and 35 years old who received the YFV17D yellow fever vaccine. The sample consisted of CD4+ T cells sorted from PBMCs, taken 45 days after the yellow fever booster vaccination.

As DNA, the CDR3 is TGTGCCAGCAGTGTGGACCCAGGTAACACTGAAGCTTTCTTT. Its translation is CASSVDPGNTEAFF. The chain employs TRBV6-1 and TRBJ1-1; D gene unclear. The germline CDR1 and CDR2 sequences are MNHNS and SASEGT. This CDR3 comprises 14 residues. V was pared by 4 bases and J by 2 bases, with 11 bases between.